This TCR beta chain was found in a study of T-cell memory formation after mild COVID-19. In the study overall: Clusters of TCRs were largely donor specific. Whole-study findings and limits: Clones that got smaller from day 15 to 85 had even CD4/CD8, while clones growing later tipped toward CD4+. Second-wave clones peaking on day 37 lacked confirmed SARS-CoV-2 specificity. Most CD4+ clones that shrank were in CM and EM, while CD8+ ones turned up in EMRA.

A note on this clonotype: The antigen is unknown.

CDR1 and CDR2 (germline): MDHEN, SYDVKM. Deletions cut 7 bases from V and 5 bases from J, with 5 bases between. The CDR3 has 11 amino acids. Using its own MiXCR run on the 5' RACE reads, TCRdb lists one record per CDR3 protein. This table holds some 600,000 distinct CDR3 sequences, around 16% found once. This sequence was found in an adult woman who had mild COVID-19 (a few samples of this study predate the infection). Cell type and time point are not known. The sample was PBMCs or a T cell subset sorted from them (not recorded which). This chain joins TRBV28 and TRBJ2-2; D remains ambiguous. The CDR3 DNA sequence: TGTGCCAGCACTCGTACCGGGGAGCTGTTTTTT. Translation: CASTRTGELFF.